This TCR beta chain was identified during a study of T cell changes during pregnancy in multiple sclerosis. Germline-derived CDR1 and CDR2 are SGHRS and YFSETQ. With V trimmed by 4 bases and J by 9 bases, 17 bases remained unmatched. The CDR3 extends over 17 amino acids. The table came from immunoSEQ multiplex PCR; TCRdb's copy has only in-frame clones and leaves some out. The data contain 40,000 to 50,000 clones, roughly nine tenths of them seen just once; the ten biggest clones take up more than 0.55%. The rearrangement uses TRBV5-1 and TRBJ2-1, with TRBD2 matching 9 bases. The receptor comes from a female donor with multiple sclerosis, enrolled in a pregnancy study. The starting material was CD4+ T cells from peripheral blood mononuclear cells, obtained in the first trimester of pregnancy. CDR3 region: CASSPGGRTSVGIEQFF. The CDR3 nucleotides read TGCGCCAGCAGCCCGGGAGGGCGGACTAGCGTTGGGATTGAGCAGTTCTTC.